One and the same sample provided the 26 T cell receptor beta chains below, sequenced in a study of CD8+CD57+ T cells in acquired aplastic anemia. Genomic DNA served as template for TCR beta VDJ and CDR3 profiling. MiXCR, run by TCRdb on the reads, gives a single entry per CDR3 protein. This sample carries 150,000 to 180,000 distinct CDR3 sequences, approximately 52% of them seen once, and the ten largest clones take over 9.5%. Those patients picked for sequencing had displayed CD8+CD57+ cell expansion on flow cytometry. Input material: sorted CD4+, CD8+, or CD8+CD57+ T cells (not recorded which) from PBMCs. The receptors were gathered from a human donor with aplastic anemia.

The J gene is TRBJ2-7, the V gene TRBV19; 11 bases fit TRBD1. Germline loops: CDR1 LNHDA, CDR2 SQIVND (reference sequence). This CDR3 is built from 16 residues. The J segment lost 2 bases and the V segment lost 5 bases, leaving 8 bases of the junction unmatched. CDR3 coding DNA: TGTGCCAGTAGTTCATCCCCGGGACAGGGGGCCTACGAGCAGTACTTC. Translation: CASSSSPGQGAYEQYF.

The chain combines TRBV20-1 with TRBJ2-5; D uncertain. CDR3 length: 13 residues. Germline CDR1 and CDR2: DFQATT and SNEGSKA (reference sequence). V was cut by 0 bases and J by 3 bases, with 8 bases left in between. The CDR3 reads CSARDGREETQYF. CDR3 coding DNA: TGCAGTGCTAGAGATGGACGGGAAGAGACCCAGTACTTC.

This clonotype was counted only a few times. J is TRBJ1-2 and V is TRBV7-8, with no clear D. Trimming removed 5 bases from V and 3 bases from J, with 4 bases in between. The CDR3 covers 11 residues. Germline V CDR1 and CDR2: SGHVS, FQNEAQ. The DNA of the CDR3 is TGTGCCAGCAGCCAGTACTATGGCTACACCTTC. The encoded protein is CASSQYYGYTF.

As DNA, the CDR3 is TGTGCCAGCAGTGCCGCGAATACGCAGTATTTT. Protein: CASSAANTQYF. The V and J genes are TRBV2 and TRBJ2-3; D call uncertain. The CDR3 runs 11 residues. Deletions cut 4 bases from V and 7 bases from J, with 6 bases between. CDR1 and CDR2 (germline): SNHLY, FYNNEI.

This CDR3 is CSAHWEPNTEAFF. The DNA for the CDR3 is TGCAGTGCCCACTGGGAACCCAACACTGAAGCTTTCTTT. The V call is TRBV20-1, the J call TRBJ1-1; no clear D gene. V was cut by 6 bases and J by 2 bases, with 13 bases left in between. Germline lookup yields CDR1 DFQATT and CDR2 SNEGSKA (reference sequence). The CDR3 has 13 amino acids.

V is TRBV12-3 or TRBV12-4 and J is TRBJ2-7, with 11 bases fitting TRBD2. Losses at the gene ends were 3 bases for V and 5 bases for J; bases not matched to a gene: 9. CDR3 length: 16 amino acids. The CDR3 reads CASSFGGLAVRHEQYF. For the CDR3, the DNA is TGTGCCAGCAGTTTTGGGGGACTAGCGGTTCGCCACGAGCAGTACTTC.

The table lists this clonotype with a few counts. The rearrangement links TRBV27 to TRBJ1-6, with 9 nucleotides matching TRBD1. The CDR3 contains 17 residues. V gave up 1 base and J gave up 8 bases; unmatched junction bases: 9. In germline, CDR1 is MNHEY, CDR2 SMNVEV (reference sequence). CDR3: CASSLFGTGMNDSPLHF. DNA for the CDR3: TGTGCCAGCAGTTTATTTGGGACAGGGATGAACGATTCACCCCTCCACTTT.

The chain is built from TRBV10-3 and TRBJ2-7, with 11 bases fitting TRBD2. J lost 0 bases, V lost 3 bases, and 7 bases had no gene match. The CDR3 runs to 17 residues. Germline lookup yields CDR1 ENHRY and CDR2 SYGVKD. CDR3 in amino acids: CAISDPGGTSGSYEQYF. CDR3 bases: TGTGCCATCAGTGATCCCGGGGGGACTAGCGGCTCCTACGAGCAGTACTTC.

This clonotype was counted at least ten times. V usage is TRBV7-8 and J usage is TRBJ1-6; maybe TRBD1 (5 bases). Germline loops: CDR1 SGHVS, CDR2 FQNEAQ. V lost 1 base, J lost 7 bases, and 14 bases lay in between. The CDR3 consists of 16 residues. CDR3 sequence reads: CASSLEEPGPNSPLHF. The CDR3 DNA follows: TGTGCCAGCAGCTTAGAGGAACCGGGACCCAATTCACCCCTCCACTTT.

The V call is TRBV7-8, the J call TRBJ1-2; D gene unclear. V was pared by 2 bases and J by 8 bases, with 21 bases between. CDR3 size: 16 residues. Germline V gene sequence: CDR1 SGHVS, CDR2 FQNEAQ. The CDR3 DNA follows: TGTGCCAGCAGCTTAATAGTGGTACCGAGAAAGCTCGGCTACACCTTC. Encoded protein: CASSLIVVPRKLGYTF.

This clonotype showed up just a few times. The rearrangement uses TRBV29-1 and TRBJ2-7, with D unresolved. In germline, CDR1 is SQVTM, CDR2 ANQGSEA. The CDR3 extends over 11 amino acids. Trimming pared 4 bases from V and 4 bases from J, leaving 8 bases between. CDR3 loop: CSVGQVYEQYF. CDR3 coding DNA: TGCAGCGTTGGTCAGGTTTACGAGCAGTACTTC.

The table lists this clonotype with many counts. V gene TRBV25-1 combines with J gene TRBJ1-2, with D maybe TRBD1 (5 bases). The germline gives CDR1 MGHDK, CDR2 SYGVNS. Trimming shortened V by 1 base and J by 8 bases, and 11 bases separated the two germline ends. This CDR3 is built from 13 residues. The CDR3 nucleotides read TGTGCCAGCAGTGAATCCCAGGGTGCCGGCTACACCTTC. It codes for CASSESQGAGYTF.

This chain uses TRBV24-1 with TRBJ2-7; D is unresolved. Germline CDR1 KGHDR, CDR2 SFDVKD. The ends were cut back, 4 bases at V and 5 bases at J, with 17 bases in the middle. The CDR3 is 15 residues long. Here the CDR3 DNA reads TGTGCCACCAGTGAACCGCGCCCAGAGTCCGACGAGCAGTACTTC. Translated: CATSEPRPESDEQYF.

About this clonotype: A much larger clone is a single base away; this may be a read error. The rearrangement links TRBV10-2 to TRBJ2-7; possible D gene TRBD1, 5 bases. This CDR3 contains 14 residues. Germline CDR1 is WSHSY and CDR2 is SAAADI. The CDR3 DNA reads TGCGCCAGCACTACGAATTCCAGGGCCAGCGAGCGGTACGTC. Translated: CASTTNSRASERYV.

The count of this clonotype is one. The J gene is TRBJ1-1, the V gene TRBV2; perhaps TRBD1 as D (5 bases). V was shortened by 10 bases and J by 0 bases, with 15 bases between the two germline ends. Germline V gene lookup returns CDR1 SNHLY and CDR2 FYNNEI. The CDR3 length is 14 residues. The CDR3 sequence: CATKMGQMNTEAFF. For the CDR3, the DNA is TGTGCCACCAAGATGGGGCAGATGAACACTGAAGCTTTCTTT.

This clonotype was observed at least ten times. The V call is TRBV7-2, the J call TRBJ1-2; 10 bases match TRBD1. CDR3 length: 15 residues. With V trimmed by 1 base and J by 8 bases, 7 bases remained unmatched. Germline assignment: CDR1 SGHTA and CDR2 FQGNSA. This CDR3 reads CASSLGTGTGDGYTF. CDR3 coding DNA: TGTGCCAGCAGCTTAGGAACGGGGACAGGGGACGGCTACACCTTC.

This clonotype was seen a single time. The chain couples TRBV25-1 to TRBJ2-7; 9 bases are shared with TRBD2. The germline V gene encodes CDR1 MGHDK and CDR2 SYGVNS. This CDR3 region has 18 residues. J was trimmed by 7 bases and V by 3 bases; bases with no gene match: 19. The CDR3 reads CASSERRSTGTSLGEQYF. DNA for the CDR3: TGTGCCAGCAGTGAGCGAAGGAGTACCGGGACTAGCTTGGGAGAGCAGTACTTC.

This clonotype was seen only a few times. CDR3 bases: TGTGCCACCAGTGATGCCCGAAGGGCCGGGGCCAACGTCCTGACTTTC. It codes for CATSDARRAGANVLTF. The gene calls are TRBV24-1 and TRBJ2-6; D unresolved. Germline CDR1 reads KGHDR; CDR2 reads SFDVKD. The V end was cut by 3 bases, the J end by 4 bases, with 12 bases between. CDR3 length equals 16 residues.

The chain joins TRBV15 to TRBJ1-6; 7 bases are shared with TRBD1. Germline CDR1 and CDR2: LNHNV and YYDKDF (reference sequence). This CDR3 is 15 amino acids long. Trimming cost V 3 bases and J 7 bases; bases outside gene matches: 6. In DNA, the CDR3 is TGTGCCACCAGCAGCAGACAGGGCGAGAATTCACCCCTCCACTTT. Amino acid sequence: CATSSRQGENSPLHF.

A remark on this clonotype: Germline is not matched at one junction end, which may reflect a read error. The chain has TRBV20-1 and TRBJ2-7; 8 bases match TRBD1. This CDR3 has 15 amino acids. Germline CDR1 reads DFQATT; CDR2 reads SNEGSKA (reference sequence). The CDR3 loop is CGATDEPGQGDEQYF. Written as DNA, the CDR3 is TGCGGTGCTACGGACGAGCCTGGACAGGGTGACGAGCAGTACTTC.

The V and J genes are TRBV2 and TRBJ2-1; D is perhaps TRBD1 (6 bases). This CDR3 has 13 amino acids. V dropped 6 bases and J dropped 7 bases, with 13 bases sitting between them. CDR1 is SNHLY and CDR2 is FYNNEI in the germline V gene. CDR3 sequence: CASRADSSNEQFF. The CDR3 DNA is TGTGCCAGCAGAGCGGACAGCTCGAATGAGCAGTTCTTC.

The chain recombines TRBV7-9 with TRBJ1-2; a possible D gene is TRBD1 (5 bases). The germline V gene has CDR1 SEHNR and CDR2 FQNEAQ (reference sequence). V lost 2 bases and J lost 6, with 10 bases in between. The CDR3 loop spans 13 amino acids. The CDR3 DNA reads TGTGCCAGCAGCTTATCAGGGTCAAATGGCTACACCTTC. Encoded protein: CASSLSGSNGYTF.

Here the CDR3 reads CGTSVSPGELFF. The DNA for the CDR3 is TGTGGGACTAGCGTAAGTCCCGGGGAGCTGTTTTTT. This chain uses TRBV12-3 or TRBV12-4 with TRBJ2-2, with TRBD2 identical over 9 bases. This CDR3 spans 12 amino acids.

This chain uses TRBV10-3 with TRBJ2-5; 9 bases match TRBD2. The CDR3 covers 17 residues. Trimming took 4 bases from V and 6 from J; bases not matched to a gene: 15. CDR1 and CDR2 from the germline V gene are ENHRY and SYGVKD. CDR3 sequence (DNA): TGTGCCATCAGTGGTCAGGATGCGGGGGGGCCTGGAAAGACCCAGTACTTC. This encodes CAISGQDAGGPGKTQYF.

This chain connects TRBV2 to TRBJ1-1, with D unresolved. The CDR3 runs to 13 residues. The germline V and J ends were trimmed by 4 bases and 0 bases, with 6 bases remaining between them. Germline V gene data show CDR1 as SNHLY and CDR2 as FYNNEI. The CDR3 nucleotides are TGTGCCAGCAGTGGACGGATGAACACTGAAGCTTTCTTT. Translation gives CASSGRMNTEAFF.

The J gene is TRBJ2-5, the V gene TRBV11-2; 11 nucleotides line up with TRBD2. This CDR3 comprises 17 residues. With V trimmed by 0 bases and J by 1 base, 4 bases remained unmatched. CDR1 is SGHAT, CDR2 FQNNGV, per germline. CDR3 residues: CASSLELAGDLQETQYF. CDR3 sequence (DNA): TGTGCCAGCAGCTTAGAACTAGCGGGGGACCTCCAAGAGACCCAGTACTTC.